This is a list of T cell receptor beta chains from one sample in a study of T cell repertoires in cytomegalovirus infection. Their antigens are not known. TCRdb independently ran MiXCR on the reads; one entry per CDR3 protein. The sample contains about 47,000 distinct CDR3 sequences, 15% to 20% of which appear only once. The sample in question was CD8+ T cells from cultured PBMCs, obtained from culture after CMV antigen stimulation. The receptors originated from a human donor in good health (CMV status not recorded). Some clones in this sample may be carry-over from other donors' samples. CDR3s include the opening cysteine and the closing phenylalanine or tryptophan. Fields, in order: CDR3 protein, CDR3 DNA, clone size, J gene, V gene, D gene, CDR3 length. A D gene is named only where the DNA matches it firmly. Clone size is stated in some rows and not others, as once, few, many or a class when expanded.

CASSLRGQGGFTDTQYF	TGTGCCAGCAGCTTGCGGGGACAGGGGGGGTTTACAGATACGCAGTATTTT	few	TRBJ2-3	TRBV7-8	TRBD1	17
CASSMGQNNYYEQYF	TGTGCCAGCAGCATGGGACAGAATAATTACTACGAGCAGTACTTC	-	TRBJ2-7	TRBV13	TRBD1	15
CASSSRQNPNTEAFF	TGTGCCAGCAGTTCTCGACAGAATCCTAACACTGAAGCTTTCTTT	-	TRBJ1-1	TRBV2	-	15
CASSYRGQGRGKLFF	TGTGCCAGCAGTTACCGGGGCCAGGGGCGCGGAAAACTGTTTTTT	-	TRBJ1-4	TRBV6-2/TRBV6-3	-	15
CASSYSGSSYNEQFF	TGTGCCAGCAGTTACTCTGGGAGCTCCTACAATGAGCAGTTCTTC	-	TRBJ2-1	TRBV6-2/TRBV6-3	-	15
CASSEGGIYGYTF	TGTGCCAGCAGCGAAGGGGGTATCTATGGCTACACCTTC	-	TRBJ1-2	TRBV7-9	-	13
CASSHNRGRLNTEAFF	TGTGCCAGCAGTCACAACAGGGGGCGACTGAACACTGAAGCTTTCTTT	-	TRBJ1-1	TRBV5-6	TRBD1	16
CASSHPRKLAGRRGETQYF	TGTGCCAGCAGCCACCCTAGGAAACTAGCGGGGAGGAGGGGAGAGACCCAGTACTTC	-	TRBJ2-5	TRBV7-2	TRBD2	19
CASSPTGTLSYNEQFF	TGTGCCAGCTCCCCCACCGGGACCCTCAGTTACAATGAGCAGTTCTTC	-	TRBJ2-1	TRBV18	-	16
CASSLAGWASANEQFF	TGTGCCAGCAGCTTAGCCGGCTGGGCCTCGGCCAATGAGCAGTTCTTC	few	TRBJ2-1	TRBV7-8	-	16
CASSPLSGWEVTGELFF	TGTGCCAGCAGCCCCCTTTCGGGGTGGGAGGTCACCGGGGAGCTGTTTTTT	-	TRBJ2-2	TRBV7-2	-	17
CASMLVGRINSPLHF	TGTGCCAGCATGTTGGTTGGCAGAATTAATTCACCCCTCCACTTT	-	TRBJ1-6	TRBV7-2	-	15
CASSSGSALYEQYF	TGTGCCAGCAGCTCTGGCTCCGCCCTTTACGAGCAGTACTTC	-	TRBJ2-7	TRBV7-9	-	14
CASSYGEGMNTEAFF	TGTGCCAGCAGTTATGGGGAGGGGATGAACACTGAAGCTTTCTTT	-	TRBJ1-1	TRBV6-5	-	15
CASAQRAGRENTIYF	TGTGCCAGCGCTCAGAGGGCGGGGAGGGAAAACACCATATATTTT	-	TRBJ1-3	TRBV12-3/TRBV12-4	-	15
CASSFFPPSNAYNEQFF	TGTGCCAGCAGCTTTTTCCCCCCCTCCAATGCGTACAATGAGCAGTTCTTC	many	TRBJ2-1	TRBV7-2	-	17
CASSLTSYKADTQYF	TGTGCCAGCAGCTTAACGTCTTACAAGGCAGATACGCAGTATTTT	few	TRBJ2-3	TRBV7-2	-	15
CASSVVLTEAFF	TGTGCCAGCAGCGTAGTTCTCACTGAAGCTTTCTTT	few	TRBJ1-1	TRBV7-9	-	12
CASSAAQGPLHF	TGTGCCAGCAGCGCAGCTCAGGGACCCCTCCACTTT	-	TRBJ1-6	TRBV7-9	-	12
CASSLLRGQGAQSWGEQYF	TGTGCCAGCAGCTTACTCCGGGGACAGGGGGCGCAGAGCTGGGGCGAGCAGTACTTC	few	TRBJ2-7	TRBV7-6	TRBD1	19
CASSQLSGTGGRRNTEAFF	TGCGCCAGCAGCCAACTTTCCGGGACAGGGGGCAGAAGGAACACTGAAGCTTTCTTT	-	TRBJ1-1	TRBV4-3	TRBD1	19
CASSLGRTYEQYF	TGTGCCAGCAGCTTAGGACGGACCTACGAGCAGTACTTC	few	TRBJ2-7	TRBV11-2	-	13
CASSPPPVGPGYEKLFF	TGTGCCAGCAGTCCTCCCCCGGTTGGTCCGGGATATGAAAAACTGTTTTTT	few	TRBJ1-4	TRBV27	-	17
CASSPRDLREEKLFF	TGTGCCAGCAGCCCCAGGGACTTACGGGAGGAAAAACTGTTTTTT	-	TRBJ1-4	TRBV7-6	-	15
CASSPSGIRNTIYF	TGTGCCAGCAGTCCCTCGGGTATAAGAAACACCATATATTTT	-	TRBJ1-3	TRBV27	-	14
CASRRDAREAFF	TGTGCCAGCAGACGGGACGCGCGGGAAGCTTTCTTT	once	TRBJ1-1	TRBV5-5	-	12
CASSFEGPYTEAFF	TGTGCCAGCAGTTTCGAGGGCCCCTACACTGAAGCTTTCTTT	few	TRBJ1-1	TRBV12-3/TRBV12-4	-	14
CASSESGAFSEAFF	TGTGCCAGCAGTGAATCAGGGGCCTTTTCTGAAGCTTTCTTT	-	TRBJ1-1	TRBV6-1	-	14
CASSLSRGPYEQYF	TGTGCCAGCAGCTTATCTCGGGGGCCCTACGAGCAGTACTTC	few	TRBJ2-7	TRBV7-2	-	14
CASVGGGELFF	TGTGCTAGTGTCGGAGGCGGGGAGCTGTTTTTT	few	TRBJ2-2	TRBV12-5	-	11
CASLRANTGELFF	TGTGCCAGCCTCAGGGCGAACACCGGGGAGCTGTTTTTT	few	TRBJ2-2	TRBV19	-	13
CASSLDVSYYTGELFF	TGTGCCAGCAGCTTAGACGTCAGCTATTACACCGGGGAGCTGTTTTTT	-	TRBJ2-2	TRBV7-2	-	16
CASGMTPSGYGYTF	TGTGCCAGCGGAATGACTCCCTCAGGGTATGGCTACACCTTC	once	TRBJ1-2	TRBV12-3/TRBV12-4	-	14
CASSVGEFQPQHF	TGTGCCAGCAGCGTAGGCGAATTTCAGCCCCAGCATTTT	few	TRBJ1-5	TRBV9	-	13
CASRYPGSLNTEAFF	TGTGCCAGCAGGTATCCGGGTAGTCTGAACACTGAAGCTTTCTTT	-	TRBJ1-1	TRBV7-2	-	15
CASSLVGAEYEQYF	TGTGCCAGCAGTTTAGTTGGTGCCGAATACGAGCAGTACTTC	-	TRBJ2-7	TRBV12-3/TRBV12-4	-	14
CASSPPRGTGAVRDTQYF	TGTGCCAGCAGCCCGCCCCGAGGGACAGGGGCAGTTCGAGATACGCAGTATTTT	few	TRBJ2-3	TRBV7-9	TRBD1	18
CASSLDGGAGANVLTF	TGTGCCAGCAGCTTAGACGGGGGGGCTGGGGCCAACGTCCTGACTTTC	-	TRBJ2-6	TRBV7-6	TRBD2	16
CASSFLRGGVQETQYF	TGTGCCAGCAGTTTTCTCCGGGGAGGGGTACAAGAGACCCAGTACTTC	-	TRBJ2-5	TRBV12-3/TRBV12-4	TRBD2	16
CASSQEQTSTVTQYF	TGTGCCAGCAGCCAAGAACAAACTAGCACGGTTACCCAGTACTTC	-	TRBJ2-5	TRBV4-2	-	15
CASVGTPNTEAFF	TGTGCCAGCGTTGGGACACCGAACACTGAAGCTTTCTTT	-	TRBJ1-1	TRBV12-3/TRBV12-4	-	13